This TCR beta chain was recovered during a study of human T cells and chemical hapten exposure. Study overall: DPC at 0.01% went onto the upper back in patch tests, read at 6 days. Points from the study as a whole: Donors had alopecia, so their immune response may differ from healthy people's.

Documented time point: pre-sensitization, week 0. Sample treatment: therapeutic diphenylcyclopropenone sensitization with weekly scalp DPC. Patches went on only after blood had been drawn each time. Trimming took 2 bases from V and 2 from J, leaving 16 bases between them. In germline, CDR1 is MDHEN, CDR2 SYDVKM. CDR3 length: 16 residues. From the RACE reads, TCRdb called clonotypes with MiXCR, one entry per CDR3 protein. The repertoire holds more than 300,000 distinct CDR3 sequences, with roughly 4.6% as singletons. This clonotype was found many times. Its cognate antigen is unknown. The sequence was obtained from a woman in her 50s with alopecia areata. Some clones in this sample may be carry-over from other donors' samples. Here the sequenced sample was whole blood, taken in connection with sensitization to the hapten diphenylcyclopropenone (DPC). The rearrangement joins TRBV28 to TRBJ2-7; D gene uncertain. The CDR3: CASSLPNPLSAYEQYF. The CDR3 nucleotides read TGTGCCAGCAGTTTACCAAACCCCCTGTCGGCCTACGAGCAGTACTTC.